This T cell receptor (beta chain) is from a study of vaccination and CD4 T cells after COVID-19. At the Johns Hopkins FTIC core, DNA taken from cultured CD4+ T cells was sequenced by way of the Oncomine TCR Beta short-read assay. TCRdb re-called the PCR reads with MiXCR, one entry per CDR3 protein. Of about 16,000 distinct CDR3 sequences detected, approximately 40% appear once; the ten largest clones hold about 23%. The sample's treatment: approximately nine-day PBMC culture with coronavirus spike peptide pools or control peptides (ViraFEST assay). Germline lookup yields CDR1 MNHEY and CDR2 SVGEGT. The length of the CDR3 is 12 residues. Trimming took 6 bases from V and 6 from J, leaving 11 bases between them. Turning to this clonotype: Its antigen is unidentified.

The V and J genes are TRBV6-2 or TRBV6-3 and TRBJ1-1; D is possibly TRBD1 (5 bases). The receptor's source is a human donor who received a COVID-19 vaccine. Sequencing was performed on CD4+ T cells from blood, cultured in vitro, taken before SARS-CoV-2 vaccination. In nucleotides, the CDR3 is TGTGCCAGCAGGACAGTTTCGCCTGAAGCTTTCTTT. It is translated as CASRTVSPEAFF.